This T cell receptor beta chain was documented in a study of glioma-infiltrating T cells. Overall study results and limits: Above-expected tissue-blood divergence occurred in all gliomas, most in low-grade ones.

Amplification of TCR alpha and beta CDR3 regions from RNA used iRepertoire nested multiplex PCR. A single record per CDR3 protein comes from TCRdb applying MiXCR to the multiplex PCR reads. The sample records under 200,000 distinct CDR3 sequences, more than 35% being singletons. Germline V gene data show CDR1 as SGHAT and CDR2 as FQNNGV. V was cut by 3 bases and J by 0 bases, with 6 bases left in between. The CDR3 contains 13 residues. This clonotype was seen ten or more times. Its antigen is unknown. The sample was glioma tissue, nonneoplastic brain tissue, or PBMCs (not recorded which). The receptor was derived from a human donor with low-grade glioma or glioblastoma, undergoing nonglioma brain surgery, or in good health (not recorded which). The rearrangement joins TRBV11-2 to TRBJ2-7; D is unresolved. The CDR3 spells CASSLVNSYEQYF. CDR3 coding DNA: TGTGCCAGCAGCTTGGTGAACTCCTACGAGCAGTACTTC.